A selection of T cell receptor beta chains follows, all from one sample in a study of OX40 agonist ivuxolimab in advanced cancers. The method was immunoSEQ multiplex PCR; TCRdb's version includes in-frame clones alone and lacks a portion of them. The top ten hold roughly 1.5% of the sample, which has 95,000 to 100,000 clones, roughly four fifths seen once. Sample: CD4+ or CD8+ T cells sorted from blood, taken in a trial of the OX40 agonist ivuxolimab. Receptors originate from an adult with an advanced solid tumor such as melanoma, head and neck, liver or kidney cancer. The CDR3 runs from the conserved cysteine through the conserved F or W. The D gene is left open where the match is weak. Size is omitted from some rows. Given values are once, few, many or a class for expanded clones.

j_call	d_call	clone_size	v_call	cdr3_aa	cdr3_nt
TRBJ1-6	-	-	TRBV7-2	CASSPHPTGNSPLHF	TGTGCCAGCAGCCCCCATCCTACTGGTAATTCACCCCTCCACTTT
TRBJ2-7	TRBD1	-	TRBV28	CASGQGFREQYF	TGTGCCAGCGGACAGGGGTTTCGCGAGCAGTACTTC
TRBJ2-7	-	-	TRBV6-1	CASSEMGAKYEQYF	TGTGCCAGCAGTGAAATGGGGGCTAAGTACGAGCAGTACTTC
TRBJ1-5	-	-	TRBV27	CASSLSSQVNQPQHF	TGTGCCAGCAGTTTATCGTCCCAGGTCAATCAGCCCCAGCATTTT
TRBJ1-2	TRBD1	-	TRBV4-1	CASSSPGQLGYGYTF	TGCGCCAGCAGCTCACCGGGACAGCTTGGCTATGGCTACACCTTC
TRBJ1-1	-	-	TRBV19	CASMKGGGTEAFF	TGTGCCAGTATGAAAGGGGGGGGCACTGAAGCTTTCTTT
TRBJ1-6	-	-	TRBV7-2	CASSPRAGNGSPLHF	TGTGCCAGCAGCCCAAGGGCAGGGAACGGTTCACCCCTCCACTTT
TRBJ1-3	-	-	TRBV28	CASRRQSGNTIYF	TGTGCCAGCAGAAGACAGTCTGGAAACACCATATATTTT
TRBJ2-7	TRBD2	-	TRBV28	CASRAGGPNEQYF	TGTGCCAGCAGGGCGGGAGGGCCCAACGAGCAGTACTTC
TRBJ1-4	-	-	TRBV5-4	CASSLVAAGLNEKLFF	TGTGCCAGCAGCTTGGTTGCGGCAGGGCTTAATGAAAAACTGTTTTTT
TRBJ2-2	TRBD1	-	TRBV6-4	CASSPGTANTGELFF	TGTGCCAGCAGCCCCGGGACAGCGAACACCGGGGAGCTGTTTTTT
TRBJ2-5	-	-	TRBV6-5	CASSYSSGTETQYF	TGTGCCAGCAGTTACTCGAGTGGGACGGAGACCCAGTACTTC
TRBJ2-4	-	-	TRBV5-8	CASSLGPNRAKNIQYF	TGTGCCAGCAGCTTGGGCCCCAACCGAGCCAAAAACATTCAGTACTTC
TRBJ2-1	-	-	TRBV7-2	CASSLRAPRDNEQFF	TGTGCCAGCAGCTTACGTGCCCCCCGAGACAATGAGCAGTTCTTC
TRBJ2-2	-	-	TRBV7-7	CASSPWGTGELFF	TGTGCCAGCAGCCCCTGGGGCACCGGGGAGCTGTTTTTT
TRBJ2-2	TRBD1	once	TRBV5-4	CASSSGGQGTGELFF	TGTGCCAGCAGCTCTGGGGGACAGGGGACCGGGGAGCTGTTTTTT
TRBJ2-3	TRBD2	once	TRBV19	CASSIQLAGSTDTQYF	TGTGCCAGTAGTATCCAGCTAGCGGGGAGCACAGATACGCAGTATTTT